These 22 T cell receptor beta chains were sequenced from one sample in a study of blood T cell repertoires in COVID-19. Libraries were prepared by immunoSEQ multiplex PCR; TCRdb keeps only in-frame clonotypes and omits some of them. The sample lists 150,000 to 200,000 clones, less than 85% occurring once. The sequenced sample consisted of peripheral blood. These receptor sequences come from an elderly woman with acute or convalescent COVID-19.

The rearrangement links TRBV7-2 to TRBJ1-5; no definite D call. Germline lookup yields CDR1 SGHTA and CDR2 FQGNSA. V lost 5 bases and J lost 5, with 16 bases in between. The CDR3 loop spans 15 amino acids. The CDR3 loop is CASSPWGVGDQPQHF. The CDR3 DNA sequence: TGTGCCAGCAGCCCGTGGGGAGTGGGCGATCAGCCCCAGCATTTT.

V usage is TRBV3-1 (or the pseudogene TRBV3-2) and J usage is TRBJ2-2; D possibly corresponds to TRBD2 (6 bases). Germline lookup yields CDR1 LGHDT and CDR2 YNNKEL (reference sequence). This CDR3 contains 14 residues. V lost 4 bases and J 4 bases, leaving 10 bases between the germline ends. This CDR3 reads CASSLGSGTGELFF. The DNA for the CDR3 is TGTGCCAGCAGCCTGGGTAGCGGCACCGGGGAGCTGTTTTTT.

CDR3 region: CASSPGTGGASYGYTF. DNA of the CDR3: TGTGCCAGCAGTCCCGGGACAGGGGGCGCGAGCTATGGCTACACCTTC. This chain uses TRBV6-4 with TRBJ1-2; 12 bases are shared with TRBD1. Germline V gene data show CDR1 as MRHNA and CDR2 as SNTAGT. The J segment lost 4 bases and the V segment lost 5 bases, leaving 8 bases of the junction unmatched. There are 16 residues in the CDR3.

V is TRBV18 and J is TRBJ1-3, with D perhaps matching TRBD1 (6 bases). Germline V gene lookup returns CDR1 KGHSH and CDR2 LQKENI. The CDR3 has 17 amino acids. V was trimmed by 2 bases and J by 0 bases, leaving 14 bases between them. CDR3 nucleotides: TGTGCCAGCTCACCAACCGGGACACCAGACTCTGGAAACACCATATATTTT. Protein product: CASSPTGTPDSGNTIYF.

This rearrangement joins TRBV19 to TRBJ1-5, with no clear D. V gave up 6 bases and J gave up 6 bases, with 15 bases separating them. Germline V CDR1 and CDR2: LNHDA, SQIVND (reference sequence). CDR3 size: 14 residues. CDR3: CASSPGGGTQPQHF. In DNA form, the CDR3 reads TGTGCCAGTAGCCCTGGAGGCGGAACTCAGCCCCAGCATTTT.

The chain uses TRBV10-3 and TRBJ2-1, with D tentatively TRBD2 (5 bases). Trimming left V 0 bases short and J 9 bases short, with 9 bases between. Germline V gene data show CDR1 as ENHRY and CDR2 as SYGVKD. The CDR3 is made up of 13 amino acids. The CDR3 bases are TGTGCCATCAGTGAGTCGAGCGGTGGTGAGCAGTTCTTC. Translation: CAISESSGGEQFF.

The genes are TRBV9 and TRBJ2-7; 10 nucleotides agree with TRBD2. J lost 4 bases, V lost 4 bases, and 8 bases had no gene match. Per germline, CDR1 SGDLS and CDR2 YYNGEE. This CDR3 comprises 15 residues. The CDR3 DNA reads as TGTGCCAGCAGCTCTAGCGGGGGTTCGGAATACGAGCAGTACTTC. Protein sequence: CASSSSGGSEYEQYF.

The CDR3 reads CASSLLPRDQPQHF. The CDR3 region has the DNA TGTGCCAGCAGCTTACTTCCACGGGATCAGCCCCAGCATTTT. The chain employs TRBV6-6 and TRBJ1-5; D unresolved. Per the germline V gene, CDR1 is MNHNY and CDR2 is SVGAGI (reference sequence). This CDR3 is 14 amino acids long. V gave up 6 bases and J gave up 5 bases, with 14 bases separating them.

The chain uses TRBV3-1 (or the pseudogene TRBV3-2) and TRBJ2-2, with 9 bases that match TRBD2. The CDR3 has 19 amino acids. Germline CDR1 is LGHDT and CDR2 is YNNKEL (reference sequence). V lost 1 base to trimming and J lost 0 bases; unmatched junction nucleotides: 9. Here the CDR3 DNA reads TGTGCCAGCAGCCAAGTTAGGGGTAGCGGGAGTTCGAACACCGGGGAGCTGTTTTTT. It specifies CASSQVRGSGSSNTGELFF.

This clone appeared once. This rearrangement joins TRBV11-2 to TRBJ1-6; D uncertain. The V gene lost 3 bases and the J gene lost 0 bases, with 12 bases spanning the gap. This CDR3 has 17 amino acids. The germline CDR1 and CDR2 sequences are SGHAT and FQNNGV. The CDR3 loop is CASSFIGSSSYNSPLHF. In DNA, the CDR3 is TGTGCCAGCAGCTTCATCGGGTCAAGCTCCTATAATTCACCCCTCCACTTT.

V usage is TRBV29-1 and J usage is TRBJ1-6, with unresolved D. The CDR3 is 13 amino acids. Trimming removed 1 base at V and 10 bases at J, with 11 bases between. The germline V gene encodes CDR1 SQVTM and CDR2 ANQGSEA. The CDR3, as DNA: TGCAGCGTTGAAGTGTCGAGAGGATCACCCCTCCACTTT. This sequence encodes CSVEVSRGSPLHF.

The chain has TRBV29-1 and TRBJ2-1, with 7 bases that match TRBD2. The germline gives CDR1 SQVTM, CDR2 ANQGSEA. J was trimmed by 3 bases and V by 3 bases; bases with no gene match: 8. This CDR3 region has 15 residues. DNA for the CDR3: TGCAGCGTTGAGGGGGAGGGTGGGGTCTACAATGAGCAGTTCTTC. As protein: CSVEGEGGVYNEQFF.

V and J are TRBV24-1 and TRBJ2-3, with no clear D. This CDR3 spans 13 amino acids. V gave up 4 bases and J gave up 5 bases, with 9 bases separating them. Germline lookup yields CDR1 KGHDR and CDR2 SFDVKD. CDR3 loop: CATSDSAEDTQYF. DNA for the CDR3: TGTGCCACCAGTGACTCTGCGGAAGATACGCAGTATTTT.

This clone was seen at least ten times. V and J are TRBV7-2 and TRBJ1-1; D is unclear. Germline CDR1 SGHTA, CDR2 FQGNSA. Between the trimmed V and J ends, which lost 2 bases and 0 bases, there was a span of 7 bases. The CDR3 extends over 14 amino acids. The CDR3 reads CASSLIPLNTEAFF. As DNA, the CDR3 is TGTGCCAGCAGCTTAATCCCCTTGAACACTGAAGCTTTCTTT.

This clone has only a few counts. At the DNA level, this CDR3 is encoded by other sequences in the same sample as well. CDR3 sequence: CASSEQGVSYNEQFF. The CDR3 region has the DNA TGTGCCAGCAGTGAACAGGGGGTTTCCTACAATGAGCAGTTCTTC. The chain links TRBV6-1 to TRBJ2-1, with TRBD1 matching 7 bases. V shed 2 bases and J 1 base; nucleotides not matched to a gene: 2. The CDR3 runs to 15 residues. The germline gives CDR1 MNHNS, CDR2 SASEGT.

The chain couples TRBV4-3 to TRBJ2-7; tentatively, D is TRBD1 (6 bases). CDR1 and CDR2 from the germline V gene are LGHNA and YSLEER. The germline V and J ends were trimmed by 3 bases and 3 bases, with 15 bases remaining between them. The CDR3 extends over 15 amino acids. CDR3: CASSHGTSYGYEQYF. DNA for the CDR3: TGCGCCAGCAGCCACGGGACATCCTATGGCTACGAGCAGTACTTC.

The chain joins TRBV7-2 to TRBJ2-3, with TRBD2 matching over 7 bases. V was clipped by 5 bases and J by 3 bases; unmatched bases: 5. The germline V gene encodes CDR1 SGHTA and CDR2 FQGNSA. The CDR3 is 14 amino acids. The CDR3, as DNA: TGTGCCAGCAGCATAATTAGCGGGACAGATACGCAGTATTTT. Protein: CASSIISGTDTQYF.

V is TRBV12-1 and J is TRBJ1-5; no check of the table's D call, TRBD1, against the DNA was made. TRBV12-1 counts as a pseudogene. The CDR3 runs 18 residues. CDR3 amino acids: CASSQAPAPGQSNQPQHF. The CDR3 DNA is TGTGCCAGCAGCCAAGCCCCCGCCCCGGGACAGAGCAATCAGCCCCAGCATTTT.

V usage is TRBV6-6 and J usage is TRBJ1-1, with 9 nucleotides matching TRBD1. Germline V gene lookup returns CDR1 MNHNY and CDR2 SVGAGI (reference sequence). V gave up 5 bases and J gave up 11 bases; unmatched junction bases: 15. This CDR3 is built from 15 residues. This CDR3 reads CASSIEAAGTGYAFF. The CDR3 coding sequence is TGTGCCAGCAGTATCGAGGCTGCCGGGACAGGGTATGCTTTCTTT.

This clone was observed once. The chain combines TRBV28 with TRBJ1-3; TRBD1 matches at 7 bases. Germline lookup yields CDR1 MDHEN and CDR2 SYDVKM. Trimming at V came to 4 bases and at J to 2 bases, leaving 2 bases not matched to a gene. This CDR3 is 14 amino acids long. The CDR3 nucleotides read TGTGCCAGCAGTTGGCAGGGGGCTGGAAACACCATATATTTT. It codes for CASSWQGAGNTIYF.

J is TRBJ1-2 and V is TRBV7-8; TRBD1 matches 7 bases. V lost 5 bases to trimming and J lost 7 bases; unmatched junction nucleotides: 10. Germline V gene sequence: CDR1 SGHVS, CDR2 FQNEAQ. This CDR3 has 14 residues. CDR3 nucleotides: TGTGCCAGCAGCCGAGACAGGGAAATAGGTGGCTACACCTTC. Protein product: CASSRDREIGGYTF.

The chain joins TRBV6-5 to TRBJ1-1, with a weak D call TRBD1 (6 bases). The length of the CDR3 is 12 residues. Trimming took off 6 bases at V and 2 bases at J, with 7 bases between the two ends. Per the germline V gene, CDR1 is MNHEY and CDR2 is SVGAGI. The CDR3 here is CASRQGNTEAFF. The CDR3 DNA sequence: TGTGCCAGCAGACAGGGAAACACTGAAGCTTTCTTT.